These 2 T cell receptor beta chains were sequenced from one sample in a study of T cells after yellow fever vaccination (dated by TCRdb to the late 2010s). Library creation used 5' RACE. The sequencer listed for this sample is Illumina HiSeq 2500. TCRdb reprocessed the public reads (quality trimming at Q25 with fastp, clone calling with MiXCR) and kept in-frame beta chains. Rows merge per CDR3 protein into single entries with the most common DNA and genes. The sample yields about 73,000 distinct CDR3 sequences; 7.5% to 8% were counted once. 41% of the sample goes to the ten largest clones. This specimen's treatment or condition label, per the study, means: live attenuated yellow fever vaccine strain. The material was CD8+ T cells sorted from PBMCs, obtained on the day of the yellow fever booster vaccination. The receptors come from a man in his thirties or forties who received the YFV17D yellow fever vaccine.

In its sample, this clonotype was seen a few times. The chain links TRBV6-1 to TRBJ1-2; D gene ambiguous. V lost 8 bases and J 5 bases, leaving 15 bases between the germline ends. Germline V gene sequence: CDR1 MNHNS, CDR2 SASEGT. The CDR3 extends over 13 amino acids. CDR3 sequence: CASSGIQGYGYTF. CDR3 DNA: TGTGCCAGCTCTGGGATCCAAGGGTATGGCTACACCTTC.

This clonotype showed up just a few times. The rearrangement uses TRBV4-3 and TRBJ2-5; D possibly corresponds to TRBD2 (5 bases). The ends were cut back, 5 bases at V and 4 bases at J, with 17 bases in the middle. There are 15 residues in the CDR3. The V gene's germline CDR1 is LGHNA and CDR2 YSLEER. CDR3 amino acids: CASSDGELAGETQYF. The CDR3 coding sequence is TGCGCCAGCAGCGACGGGGAGCTTGCCGGAGAGACCCAGTACTTC.